A single sample gave rise to the 22 T cell receptor beta chains below, sequenced in a study of T cell repertoires in cytomegalovirus infection. Using its own MiXCR run on the reads, TCRdb lists one record per CDR3 protein. This sample has 200,000 to 300,000 distinct CDR3 sequences, with roughly 10% found just once. The sample was PBMCs. The receptors originated from a human donor in good health (CMV status not recorded). Some clones in this sample may be carry-over from other donors' samples.

This clonotype was recorded many times. The chain has TRBV7-8 and TRBJ2-2; no definite D call. In germline, CDR1 is SGHVS, CDR2 FQNEAQ. Deletions cut 7 bases from V and 4 bases from J, with 13 bases between. The CDR3 has 14 residues. In DNA form, the CDR3 reads TGTGCCAGCACCCGGATCGGGCGCACCGGGGAGCTGTTTTTT. Its translation is CASTRIGRTGELFF.

This sequence joins TRBV20-1 and TRBJ1-5, with D maybe TRBD1 (6 bases). The CDR3 has 15 residues. Trimming stripped 6 bases from V and 4 bases from J, with 19 bases between. Germline assignment: CDR1 DFQATT and CDR2 SNEGSKA (reference sequence). The CDR3 loop reads CSATRPGTHNQPQHF. The CDR3 region has the DNA TGCAGTGCCACTCGACCCGGGACACATAATCAGCCCCAGCATTTT.

The table lists this clonotype with a few counts. The chain's CDR3 is CASSSIRGTGELFF. The DNA for the CDR3 is TGTGCCAGCAGTAGTATCAGGGGCACCGGGGAGCTGTTTTTT. The chain recombines TRBV2 with TRBJ2-2; D may be TRBD1 (6 bases). The CDR3 has 14 amino acids. Germline values: CDR1 SNHLY, CDR2 FYNNEI. Trimming cost V 5 bases and J 4 bases, with 11 bases left between them. The variable domain in full, completed from reference TRBV2 and TRBJ2-2, reads EPEVTQTPSHQVTQMGQEVILRCVPISNHLYFYWYRQILGQKVEFLVSFYNNEISEKSEIFDDQFSVERPDGSNFTLKIRSTKLEDSAMYFCASSSIRGTGELFFGEGSRLTVL.

This clonotype was seen ten or more times. The V call is TRBV7-2, the J call TRBJ2-2, with 7 bases that match TRBD1. The CDR3 covers 16 residues. The germline gives CDR1 SGHTA, CDR2 FQGNSA. V was clipped by 3 bases and J by 3 bases; unmatched bases: 7. CDR3 loop: CASSFPRDRYTGELFF. The DNA for the CDR3 is TGTGCCAGCAGCTTCCCCCGGGACAGATACACCGGGGAGCTGTTTTTT.

The chain has TRBV7-2 and TRBJ1-1, with D uncertain. The CDR3 loop spans 11 amino acids. Deletions cut 1 base from V and 8 bases from J, with 5 bases between. The germline CDR1 and CDR2 sequences are SGHTA and FQGNSA. The CDR3 region is CASSLVIEAFF. CDR3 DNA: TGTGCCAGCAGCTTAGTGATAGAAGCTTTCTTT.

The table lists this clonotype with a few counts. The rearrangement links TRBV20-1 to TRBJ1-1; 7 nucleotides match TRBD1. The CDR3 has 12 residues. J was trimmed by 4 bases and V by 7 bases; bases with no gene match: 6. Looked up from germline, CDR1 is DFQATT and CDR2 is SNEGSKA (reference sequence). The CDR3 sequence is CSVQGTRTEAFF. CDR3 DNA: TGCAGTGTACAGGGGACTCGCACTGAAGCTTTCTTT.

The sample holds a few counts of this clonotype. The rearrangement joins TRBV7-2 to TRBJ2-4; D remains unclear. Per the germline V gene, CDR1 is SGHTA and CDR2 is FQGNSA. The CDR3 is made up of 14 amino acids. V lost 0 bases to trimming and J lost 6 bases, with 9 bases between them. In DNA, the CDR3 is TGTGCCAGCAGCTTAGCGCCCCAGAGAAACATTCAGTACTTC. It translates to CASSLAPQRNIQYF.

The sample holds a few counts of this clonotype. V and J are TRBV5-1 and TRBJ2-3; D call uncertain. This CDR3 spans 12 amino acids. Trimming shortened V by 4 bases and J by 6 bases, and 9 bases separated the two germline ends. The germline CDR1 and CDR2 sequences are SGHRS and YFSETQ. CDR3 protein: CASSPDLDTQYF. The CDR3 DNA follows: TGCGCCAGCAGCCCCGACTTGGATACGCAGTATTTT.

This clonotype was picked up many times. The V and J genes are TRBV7-2 and TRBJ2-7, with 8 bases fitting TRBD2. Germline V gives CDR1 SGHTA, CDR2 FQGNSA. The V segment lost 4 bases and the J segment 6 bases; nucleotides outside the gene matches: 5. CDR3 size: 13 residues. CDR3 residues: CASSSGGRSEQYF. CDR3 DNA sequence: TGTGCCAGCAGCTCGGGGGGGCGTAGCGAGCAGTACTTC.

This clonotype was counted a few times. The CDR3 here is CATTREWTQGAIPNTGELFF. Here the CDR3 DNA reads TGTGCCACCACAAGGGAATGGACGCAGGGGGCGATCCCGAACACCGGGGAGCTGTTTTTT. The rearrangement links TRBV11-2 to TRBJ2-2; 8 bases match TRBD1. J was trimmed by 0 bases and V by 10 bases; bases with no gene match: 22. Germline V gives CDR1 SGHAT, CDR2 FQNNGV. The CDR3 is 20 amino acids.

By its share, this clonotype is medium-sized. The chain carries TRBV7-2 and TRBJ2-3; TRBD1 matches at 7 bases. This CDR3 is built from 13 residues. V lost 8 bases, J lost 4 bases, and 6 bases stayed unmatched. CDR1 is SGHTA, CDR2 FQGNSA, per germline. The CDR3, as DNA: TGTGCCAGCGGCAGACAGGGTGCAGATACGCAGTATTTT. This codes for CASGRQGADTQYF.

J is TRBJ2-3 and V is TRBV6-5, with D possibly being TRBD2 (5 bases). Germline assignment: CDR1 MNHEY and CDR2 SVGAGI. Trimming removed 2 bases at V and 4 bases at J, with 7 bases between. The CDR3 runs to 13 residues. The CDR3 loop is CASSYRGPDTQYF. The CDR3 nucleotides read TGTGCCAGCAGTTACCGGGGTCCAGATACGCAGTATTTT.

About this clonotype itself: An end of the junction does not agree with germline; a read error may underlie this. The rearrangement links TRBV19 to TRBJ1-5; D is unclear. The CDR3 length is 15 residues. The germline V gene has CDR1 LNHDA and CDR2 SQIVND (reference sequence). The CDR3 DNA is TGTGCCAGTAGTGTCGACACGGGTAGCATTCAGCCCCAGCATTTT. This encodes CASSVDTGSIQPQHF.

There are many counts of this clonotype. The chain has TRBV5-6 and TRBJ2-7; D may be TRBD2 (5 bases). V dropped 3 bases and J dropped 0 bases, with 16 bases sitting between them. The CDR3 has 16 amino acids. In germline, CDR1 is SGHDT, CDR2 YYEEEE. CDR3 DNA: TGTGCCAGCAGCTGGGGTCCCGGGGAAACCTCCTACGAGCAGTACTTC. This translates into CASSWGPGETSYEQYF. Complete variable domain (other parts from reference TRBV5-6 and TRBJ2-7): DAGVTQSPTHLIKTRGQQVTLRCSPKSGHDTVSWYQQALGQGPQFIFQYYEEEERQRGNFPDRFSGHQFPNYSSELNVNALLLGDSALYLCASSWGPGETSYEQYFGPGTRLTVT.

The V call is TRBV12-3 or TRBV12-4, the J call TRBJ1-5; TRBD1 might be the D (6 bases). V dropped 1 base and J dropped 7 bases, with 14 bases sitting between them. The CDR3 sequence is 15 residues long. This CDR3 reads CASSLEGGSEQPQHF. CDR3 sequence (DNA): TGTGCCAGCAGTTTAGAGGGGGGAAGTGAACAGCCCCAGCATTTT.

V and J are TRBV3-1 and TRBJ1-2, with 7 bases matching TRBD1. Losses at the gene ends were 4 bases for V and 4 bases for J; bases not matched to a gene: 6. CDR1 and CDR2 from the germline V gene are LGHDT and YNNKEL (reference sequence). CDR3 length: 14 amino acids. CDR3 coding DNA: TGTGCCAGCAGCCTCACGACAGGGACCTATGGCTACACCTTC. This translates into CASSLTTGTYGYTF.

This clonotype was found many times. The rearrangement uses TRBV12-3 or TRBV12-4 and TRBJ1-2; TRBD1 matches at 11 bases. The CDR3 sequence is 15 residues long. V lost 6 bases and J lost 7; bases outside the gene matches: 10. This chain's CDR3 is CASSPRTGGAGGYTF. In DNA form, the CDR3 reads TGTGCCAGCAGCCCCAGGACAGGGGGCGCAGGTGGCTACACCTTC.

This clonotype was seen repeatedly, ten times or more. This chain joins TRBV7-2 and TRBJ1-2, with TRBD1 identical over 7 bases. After removal of 4 bases from V and 6 bases from J, the junction contained 17 bases not matched to a gene. The germline V gene encodes CDR1 SGHTA and CDR2 FQGNSA. The CDR3 runs 17 residues. Here the CDR3 reads CASSSSLNAGTDDGYTF. The CDR3 DNA reads as TGTGCCAGCAGCTCATCCCTTAATGCCGGGACAGACGATGGCTACACCTTC.

This clonotype was counted many times. The J gene is TRBJ2-5, the V gene TRBV30; D ambiguous. The CDR3 totals 13 residues. CDR1 is GTSNPN, CDR2 SVGIG, per germline (reference sequence). Trimming took 0 bases from V and 1 from J, leaving 6 bases between them. Written as DNA, the CDR3 is TGTGCCTGGAGTGTGGGCAGCCAAGAGACCCAGTACTTC. It codes for CAWSVGSQETQYF. The variable domain in full, completed from reference TRBV30 and TRBJ2-5, reads SQTIHQWPATLVQPVGSPLSLECTVEGTSNPNLYWYRQAAGRGLQLLFYSVGIGQISSEVPQNLSASRPQDRQFILSSKKLLLSDSGFYLCAWSVGSQETQYFGPGTRLLVL.

The genes are TRBV29-1 and TRBJ1-2, with D maybe TRBD1 (5 bases). This CDR3 spans 13 amino acids. From germline, CDR1 is SQVTM and CDR2 ANQGSEA. Trimming removed 3 bases from V and 4 bases from J, with 12 bases in between. The CDR3 region has the DNA TGCAGCGTTGAGGGGGACGTCGCCTATGGCTACACCTTC. As protein: CSVEGDVAYGYTF.

This clonotype appeared a few times. The CDR3 loop is CASSRLRQVMAGYGYTF. As DNA, the CDR3 is TGTGCCAGCAGTCGACTAAGACAGGTCATGGCAGGCTATGGCTACACCTTC. The gene calls are TRBV28 and TRBJ1-2; maybe TRBD1 (6 bases). CDR1 and CDR2 from the germline V gene are MDHEN and SYDVKM. The CDR3 length is 17 residues. Trimming pared 5 bases from V and 4 bases from J, leaving 23 bases between.

The rearrangement joins TRBV4-1 to TRBJ1-2; maybe TRBD1 (5 bases). CDR3 size: 17 residues. The germline V and J ends were trimmed by 0 bases and 4 bases, with 18 bases remaining between them. Looked up from germline, CDR1 is MGHRA and CDR2 is YSYEKL. The CDR3 coding sequence is TGCGCCAGCAGCCAAGATAACGACTCGGGGCAGGCCTATGGCTACACCTTC. Protein: CASSQDNDSGQAYGYTF.